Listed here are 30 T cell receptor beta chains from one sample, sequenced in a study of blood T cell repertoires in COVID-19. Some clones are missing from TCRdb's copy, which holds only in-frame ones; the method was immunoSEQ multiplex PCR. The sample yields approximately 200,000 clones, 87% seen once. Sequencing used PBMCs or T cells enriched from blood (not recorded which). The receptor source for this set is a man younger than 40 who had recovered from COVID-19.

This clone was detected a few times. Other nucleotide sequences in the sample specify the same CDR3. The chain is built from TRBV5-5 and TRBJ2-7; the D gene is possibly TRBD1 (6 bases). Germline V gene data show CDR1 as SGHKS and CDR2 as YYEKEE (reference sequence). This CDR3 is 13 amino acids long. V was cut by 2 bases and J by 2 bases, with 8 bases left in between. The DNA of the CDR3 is TGTGCCAGCAGCTTTACAGGGACCTACGAGCAGTACTTC. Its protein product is CASSFTGTYEQYF.

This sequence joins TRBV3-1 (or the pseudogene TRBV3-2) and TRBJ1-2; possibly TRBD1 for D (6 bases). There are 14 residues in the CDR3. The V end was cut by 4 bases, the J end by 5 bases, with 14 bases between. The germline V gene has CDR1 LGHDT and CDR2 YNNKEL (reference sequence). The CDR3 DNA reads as TGTGCCAGCAGCCGGGACACCCTTCAGTATGGCTACACCTTC. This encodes CASSRDTLQYGYTF.

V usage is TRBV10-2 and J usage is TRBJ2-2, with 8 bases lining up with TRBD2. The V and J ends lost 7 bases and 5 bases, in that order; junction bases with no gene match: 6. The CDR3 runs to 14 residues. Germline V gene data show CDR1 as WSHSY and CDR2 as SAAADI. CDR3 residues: CASNFAGGTGELFF. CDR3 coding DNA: TGCGCCAGCAATTTCGCGGGAGGAACCGGGGAGCTGTTTTTT.

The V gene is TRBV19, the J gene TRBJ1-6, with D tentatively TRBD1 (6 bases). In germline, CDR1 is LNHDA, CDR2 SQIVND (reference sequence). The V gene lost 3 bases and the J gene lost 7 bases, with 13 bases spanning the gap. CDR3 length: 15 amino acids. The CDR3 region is CASSIVTGTNSPLHF. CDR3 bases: TGTGCCAGTAGTATTGTAACAGGGACCAATTCACCCCTCCACTTT.

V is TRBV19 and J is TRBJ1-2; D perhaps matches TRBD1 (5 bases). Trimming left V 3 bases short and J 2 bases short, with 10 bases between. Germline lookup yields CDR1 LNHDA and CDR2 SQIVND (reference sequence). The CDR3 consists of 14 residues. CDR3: CASSIGGHNYGYTF. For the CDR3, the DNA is TGTGCCAGTAGTATTGGTGGACACAACTATGGCTACACCTTC.

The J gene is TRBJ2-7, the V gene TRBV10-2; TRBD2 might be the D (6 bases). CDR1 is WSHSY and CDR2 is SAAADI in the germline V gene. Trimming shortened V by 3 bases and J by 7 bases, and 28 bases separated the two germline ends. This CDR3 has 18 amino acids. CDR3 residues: CASSEYWDLPLLGREQYF. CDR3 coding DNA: TGCGCCAGCAGTGAATATTGGGATTTACCCCTCTTGGGGAGGGAGCAGTACTTC.

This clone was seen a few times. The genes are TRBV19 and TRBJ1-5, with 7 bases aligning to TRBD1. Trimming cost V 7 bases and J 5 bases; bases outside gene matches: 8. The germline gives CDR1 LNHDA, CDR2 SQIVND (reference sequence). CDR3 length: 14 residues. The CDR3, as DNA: TGTGCCAGTAAGACAGGGATCGCGGATCAGCCCCAGCATTTT. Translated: CASKTGIADQPQHF.

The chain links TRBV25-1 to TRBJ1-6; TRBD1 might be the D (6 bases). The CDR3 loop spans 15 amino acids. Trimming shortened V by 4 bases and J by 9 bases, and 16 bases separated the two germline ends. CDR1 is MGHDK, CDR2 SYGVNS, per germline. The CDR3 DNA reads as TGTGCCAGCAGTGCTCTGGACAGTCTCGGTTCACCCCTCCACTTT. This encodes CASSALDSLGSPLHF.

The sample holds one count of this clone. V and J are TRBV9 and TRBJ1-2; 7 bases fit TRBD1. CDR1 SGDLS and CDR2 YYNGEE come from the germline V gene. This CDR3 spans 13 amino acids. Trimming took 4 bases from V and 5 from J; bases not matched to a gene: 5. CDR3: CASSPRGTYGYTF. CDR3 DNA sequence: TGTGCCAGCAGCCCCAGGGGGACTTATGGCTACACCTTC.

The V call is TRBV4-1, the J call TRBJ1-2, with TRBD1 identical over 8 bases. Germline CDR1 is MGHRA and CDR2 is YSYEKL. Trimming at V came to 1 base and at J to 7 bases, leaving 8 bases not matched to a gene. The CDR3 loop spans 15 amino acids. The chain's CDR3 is CASSQVVRGQVGYTF. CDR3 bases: TGCGCCAGCAGCCAAGTCGTCAGGGGGCAGGTTGGCTACACCTTC.

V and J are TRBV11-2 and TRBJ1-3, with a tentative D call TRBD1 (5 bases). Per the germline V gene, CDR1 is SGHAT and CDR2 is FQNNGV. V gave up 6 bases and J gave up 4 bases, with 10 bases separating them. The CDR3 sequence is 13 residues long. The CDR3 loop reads CASRLGAGNTIYF. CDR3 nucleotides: TGTGCCAGCAGGCTAGGGGCGGGAAACACCATATATTTT.

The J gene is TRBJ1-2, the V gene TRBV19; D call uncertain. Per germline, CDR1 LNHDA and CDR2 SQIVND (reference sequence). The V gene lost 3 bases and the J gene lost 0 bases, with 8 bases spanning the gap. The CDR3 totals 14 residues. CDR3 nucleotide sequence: TGTGCCAGTAGTATGGGCGGGTCTAACTATGGCTACACCTTC. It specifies CASSMGGSNYGYTF.

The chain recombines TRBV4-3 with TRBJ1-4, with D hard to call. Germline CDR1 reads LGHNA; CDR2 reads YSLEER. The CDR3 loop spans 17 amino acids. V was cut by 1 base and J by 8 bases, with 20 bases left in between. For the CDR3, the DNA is TGCGCCAGCAGCCAAGCCCCGGTCGGTCCTGTCACGGAAAAACTGTTTTTT. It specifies CASSQAPVGPVTEKLFF.

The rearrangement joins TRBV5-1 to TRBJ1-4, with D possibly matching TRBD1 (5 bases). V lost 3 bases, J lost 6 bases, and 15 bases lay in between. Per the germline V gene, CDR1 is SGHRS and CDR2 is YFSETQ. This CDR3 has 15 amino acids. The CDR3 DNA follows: TGCGCCAGCAGCTCTTCCGGAGACAGCCATGAAAAACTGTTTTTT. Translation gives CASSSSGDSHEKLFF.

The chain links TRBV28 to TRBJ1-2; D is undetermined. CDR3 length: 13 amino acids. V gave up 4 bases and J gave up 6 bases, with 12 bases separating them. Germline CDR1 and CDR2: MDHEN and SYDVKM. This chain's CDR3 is CASSYPDWDGYTF. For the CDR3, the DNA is TGTGCCAGCAGTTATCCCGACTGGGATGGCTACACCTTC.

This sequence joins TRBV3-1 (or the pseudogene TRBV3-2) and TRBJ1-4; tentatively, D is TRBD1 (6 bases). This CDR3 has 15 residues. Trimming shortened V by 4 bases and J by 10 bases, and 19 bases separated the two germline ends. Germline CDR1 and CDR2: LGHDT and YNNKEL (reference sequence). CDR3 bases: TGTGCCAGCAGCCGTCTCCCCAGGGGATCGGGAAAACTGTTTTTT. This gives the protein CASSRLPRGSGKLFF.

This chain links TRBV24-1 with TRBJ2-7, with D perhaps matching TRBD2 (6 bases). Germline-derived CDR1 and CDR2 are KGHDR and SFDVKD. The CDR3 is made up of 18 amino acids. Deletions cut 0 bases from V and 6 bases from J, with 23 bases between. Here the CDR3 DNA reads TGTGCCACCAGTGATTTGTCCGGGGGTCTGAGAAATGTAGTCGAGCAGTACTTC. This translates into CATSDLSGGLRNVVEQYF.

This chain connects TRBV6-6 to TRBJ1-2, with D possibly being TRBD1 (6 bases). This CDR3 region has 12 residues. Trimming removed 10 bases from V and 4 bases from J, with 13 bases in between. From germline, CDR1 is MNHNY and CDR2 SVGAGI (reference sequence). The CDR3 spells CAIKTGTYGYTF. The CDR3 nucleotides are TGTGCCATAAAGACAGGAACCTATGGCTACACCTTC.

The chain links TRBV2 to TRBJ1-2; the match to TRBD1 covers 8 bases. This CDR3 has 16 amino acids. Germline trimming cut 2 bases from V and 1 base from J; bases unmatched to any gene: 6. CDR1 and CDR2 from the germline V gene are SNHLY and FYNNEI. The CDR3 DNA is TGTGCCAGCAGTGAACCCGGACAGGGCAGTAACTATGGCTACACCTTC. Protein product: CASSEPGQGSNYGYTF.

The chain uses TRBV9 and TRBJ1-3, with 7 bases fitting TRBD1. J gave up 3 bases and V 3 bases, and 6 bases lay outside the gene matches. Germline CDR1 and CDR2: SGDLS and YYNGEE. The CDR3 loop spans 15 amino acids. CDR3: CASSARGSGGNTIYF. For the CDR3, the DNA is TGTGCCAGCAGCGCCAGGGGGTCTGGTGGAAACACCATATATTTT.

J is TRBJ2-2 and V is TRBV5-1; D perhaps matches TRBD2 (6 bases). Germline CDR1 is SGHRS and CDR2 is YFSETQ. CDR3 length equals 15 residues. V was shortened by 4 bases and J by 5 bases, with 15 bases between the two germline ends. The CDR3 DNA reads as TGCGCCAGCAGCCCGGGACTCCTAGGGACCGGGGAGCTGTTTTTT. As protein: CASSPGLLGTGELFF.

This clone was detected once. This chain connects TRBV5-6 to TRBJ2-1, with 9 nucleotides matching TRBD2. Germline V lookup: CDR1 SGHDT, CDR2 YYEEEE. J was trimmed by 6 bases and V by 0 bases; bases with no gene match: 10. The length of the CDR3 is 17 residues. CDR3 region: CASSLARLAGLGNEQFF. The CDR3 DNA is TGTGCCAGCAGCTTGGCCCGGCTAGCGGGACTAGGCAATGAGCAGTTCTTC.

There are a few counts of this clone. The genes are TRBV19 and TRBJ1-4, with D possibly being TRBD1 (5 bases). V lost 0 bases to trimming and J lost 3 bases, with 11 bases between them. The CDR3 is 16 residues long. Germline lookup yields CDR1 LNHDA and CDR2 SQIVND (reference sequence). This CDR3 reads CASSIEGPGSNEKLFF. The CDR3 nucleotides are TGTGCCAGTAGTATAGAGGGGCCTGGTTCTAATGAAAAACTGTTTTTT. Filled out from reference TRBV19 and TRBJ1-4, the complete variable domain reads DGGITQSPKYLFRKEGQNVTLSCEQNLNHDAMYWYRQDPGQGLRLIYYSQIVNDFQKGDIAEGYSVSREKKESFPLTVTSAQKNPTAFYLCASSIEGPGSNEKLFFGSGTQLSVL.

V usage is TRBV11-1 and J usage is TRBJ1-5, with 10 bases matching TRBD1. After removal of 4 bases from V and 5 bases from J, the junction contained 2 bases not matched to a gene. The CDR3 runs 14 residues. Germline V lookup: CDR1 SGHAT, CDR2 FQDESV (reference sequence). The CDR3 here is CASSSTGGDQPQHF. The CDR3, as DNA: TGTGCCAGCAGCTCGACAGGGGGCGATCAGCCCCAGCATTTT.

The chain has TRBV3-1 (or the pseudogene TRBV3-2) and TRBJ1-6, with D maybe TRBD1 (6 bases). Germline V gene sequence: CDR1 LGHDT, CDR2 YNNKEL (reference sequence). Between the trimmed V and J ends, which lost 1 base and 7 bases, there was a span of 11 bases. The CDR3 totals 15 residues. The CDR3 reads CASSQVGGANSPLHF. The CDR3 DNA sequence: TGTGCCAGCAGCCAAGTTGGGGGCGCAAATTCACCCCTCCACTTT.

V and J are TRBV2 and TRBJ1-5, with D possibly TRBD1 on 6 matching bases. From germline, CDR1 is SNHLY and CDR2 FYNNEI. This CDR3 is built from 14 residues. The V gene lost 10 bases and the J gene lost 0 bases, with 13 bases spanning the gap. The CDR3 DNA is TGTGCCACACGACAGGACTTTAGCAATCAGCCCCAGCATTTT. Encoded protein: CATRQDFSNQPQHF.

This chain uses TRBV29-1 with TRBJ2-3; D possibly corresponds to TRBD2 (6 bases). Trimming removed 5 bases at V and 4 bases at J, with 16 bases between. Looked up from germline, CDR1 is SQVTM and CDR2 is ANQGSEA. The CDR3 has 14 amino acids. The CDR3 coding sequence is TGCAGCGTTCGGCGGGATCCAACCTCAGATACGCAGTATTTT. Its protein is CSVRRDPTSDTQYF.

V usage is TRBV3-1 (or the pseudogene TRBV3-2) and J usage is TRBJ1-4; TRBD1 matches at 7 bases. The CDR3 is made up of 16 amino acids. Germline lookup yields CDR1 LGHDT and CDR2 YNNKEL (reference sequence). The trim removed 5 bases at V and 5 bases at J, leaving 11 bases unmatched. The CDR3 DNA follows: TGTGCCAGCAGCGCCGGGTGGGACAGATTGAATGAAAAACTGTTTTTT. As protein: CASSAGWDRLNEKLFF.

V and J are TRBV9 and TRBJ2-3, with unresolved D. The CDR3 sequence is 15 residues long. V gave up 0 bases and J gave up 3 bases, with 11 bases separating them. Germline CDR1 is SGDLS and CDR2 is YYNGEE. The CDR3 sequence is CASSVELVGTDTQYF. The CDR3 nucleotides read TGTGCCAGCAGCGTAGAGCTAGTAGGTACAGATACGCAGTATTTT.

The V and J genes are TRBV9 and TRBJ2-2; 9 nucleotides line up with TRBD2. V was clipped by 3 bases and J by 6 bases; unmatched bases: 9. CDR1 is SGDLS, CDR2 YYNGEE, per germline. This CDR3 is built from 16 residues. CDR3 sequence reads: CASSEGASGISGELFF. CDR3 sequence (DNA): TGTGCCAGCAGCGAAGGGGCTAGCGGGATATCCGGGGAGCTGTTTTTT.